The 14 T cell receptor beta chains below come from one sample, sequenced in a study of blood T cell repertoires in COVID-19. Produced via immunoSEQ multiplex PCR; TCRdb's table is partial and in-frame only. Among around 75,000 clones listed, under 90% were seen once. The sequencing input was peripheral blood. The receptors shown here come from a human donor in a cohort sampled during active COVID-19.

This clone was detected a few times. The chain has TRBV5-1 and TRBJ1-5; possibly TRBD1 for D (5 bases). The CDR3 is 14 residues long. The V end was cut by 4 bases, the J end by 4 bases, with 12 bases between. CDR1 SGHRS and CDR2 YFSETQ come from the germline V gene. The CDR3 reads CASSKDSENQPQHF. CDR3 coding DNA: TGCGCCAGCAGCAAAGACAGTGAGAATCAGCCCCAGCATTTT.

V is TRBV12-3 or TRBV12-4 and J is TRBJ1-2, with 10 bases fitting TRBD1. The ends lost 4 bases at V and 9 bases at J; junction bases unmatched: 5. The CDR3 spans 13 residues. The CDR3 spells CASSSGTGASYTF. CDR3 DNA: TGTGCCAGCAGTTCCGGGACAGGGGCAAGCTACACCTTC.

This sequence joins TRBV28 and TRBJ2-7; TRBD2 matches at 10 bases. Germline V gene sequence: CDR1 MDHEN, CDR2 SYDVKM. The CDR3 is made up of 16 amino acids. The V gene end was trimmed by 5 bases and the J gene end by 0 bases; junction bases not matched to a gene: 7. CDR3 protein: CASSPGAGGSSYEQYF. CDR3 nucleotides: TGTGCCAGCAGTCCAGGAGCGGGAGGGAGCTCCTACGAGCAGTACTTC.

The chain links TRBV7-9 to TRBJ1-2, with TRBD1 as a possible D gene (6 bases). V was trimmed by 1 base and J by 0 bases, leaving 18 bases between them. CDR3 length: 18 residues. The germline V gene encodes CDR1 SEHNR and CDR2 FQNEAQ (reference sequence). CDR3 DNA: TGTGCCAGCAGCTTAGTCGGGGCGGAACAGGGTACTAACTATGGCTACACCTTC. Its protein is CASSLVGAEQGTNYGYTF. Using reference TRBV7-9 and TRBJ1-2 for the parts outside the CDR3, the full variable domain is DTGVSQNPRHKITKRGQNVTFRCDPISEHNRLYWYRQTLGQGPEFLTYFQNEAQLEKSRLLSDRFSAERPKGSFSTLEIQRTEQGDSAMYLCASSLVGAEQGTNYGYTFGSGTRLTVV.

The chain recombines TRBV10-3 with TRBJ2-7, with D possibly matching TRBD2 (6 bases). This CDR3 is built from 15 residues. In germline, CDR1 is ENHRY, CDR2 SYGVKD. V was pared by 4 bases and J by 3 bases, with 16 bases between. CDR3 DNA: TGTGCCATCAGTGGTCGGTCGGAGGGTAGCTACGAGCAGTACTTC. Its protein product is CAISGRSEGSYEQYF.

The CDR3 DNA reads as TGTGCCAGCAGCTTCGAACTGCAGGGATACACAGATACGCAGTATTTT. Amino acid sequence: CASSFELQGYTDTQYF. The chain is built from TRBV5-6 and TRBJ2-3; D may be TRBD1 (5 bases). CDR3 length: 16 residues. V was shortened by 2 bases and J by 2 bases, with 15 bases between the two germline ends. CDR1 and CDR2 (germline): SGHDT, YYEEEE.

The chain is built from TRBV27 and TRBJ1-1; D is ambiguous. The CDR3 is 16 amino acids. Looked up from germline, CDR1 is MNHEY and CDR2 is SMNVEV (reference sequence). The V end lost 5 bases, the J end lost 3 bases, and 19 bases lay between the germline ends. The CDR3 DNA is TGTGCCAGCAGTCTCTCCAGTCCCCCCATGGACACTGAAGCTTTCTTT. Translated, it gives CASSLSSPPMDTEAFF.

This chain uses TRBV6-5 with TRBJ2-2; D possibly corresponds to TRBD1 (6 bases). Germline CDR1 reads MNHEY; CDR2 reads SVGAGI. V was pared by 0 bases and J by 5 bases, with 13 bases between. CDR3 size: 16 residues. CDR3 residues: CASSYSQLRGTGELFF. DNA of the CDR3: TGTGCCAGCAGTTACTCCCAGCTTAGGGGGACCGGGGAGCTGTTTTTT.

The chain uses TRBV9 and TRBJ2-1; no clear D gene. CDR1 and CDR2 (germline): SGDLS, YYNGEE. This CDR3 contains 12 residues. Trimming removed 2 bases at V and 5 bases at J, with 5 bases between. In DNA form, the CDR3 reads TGTGCCAGCAGCGTTCAGGACAATGAGCAGTTCTTC. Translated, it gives CASSVQDNEQFF. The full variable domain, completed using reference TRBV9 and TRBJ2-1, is DSGVTQTPKHLITATGQRVTLRCSPRSGDLSVYWYQQSLDQGLQFLIQYYNGEERAKGNILERFSAQQFPDLHSELNLSSLELGDSALYFCASSVQDNEQFFGPGTRLTVL.

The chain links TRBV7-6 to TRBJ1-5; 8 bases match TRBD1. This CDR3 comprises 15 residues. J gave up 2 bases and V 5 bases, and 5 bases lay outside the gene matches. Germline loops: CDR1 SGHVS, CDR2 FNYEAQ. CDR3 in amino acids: CASSADRGRNQPQHF. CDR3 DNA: TGTGCCAGCAGCGCAGACAGGGGACGCAATCAGCCCCAGCATTTT.

CDR3 in amino acids: CASSPTGFTGELFF. The CDR3 DNA is TGTGCCAGCAGCCCGACAGGGTTCACCGGGGAGCTGTTTTTT. The chain recombines TRBV7-9 with TRBJ2-2; TRBD1 aligns across 7 bases. Germline-derived CDR1 and CDR2 are SEHNR and FQNEAQ (reference sequence). The CDR3 length is 14 residues. J gave up 4 bases and V 5 bases, and 4 bases lay outside the gene matches.

CDR3 nucleotide sequence: TGTGCCAGCAGTCCAGGGACAGTGGTTCGAGAACTGTTTTTT. Protein sequence: CASSPGTVVRELFF. This chain connects TRBV27 to TRBJ1-4; 7 bases align to TRBD1. Germline CDR1 is MNHEY and CDR2 is SMNVEV (reference sequence). The J segment lost 12 bases and the V segment lost 5 bases, leaving 12 bases of the junction unmatched. The CDR3 contains 14 residues. The full variable domain, its missing parts supplied by reference TRBV27 and TRBJ1-4, is EAQVTQNPRYLITVTGKKLTVTCSQNMNHEYMSWYRQDPGLGLRQIYYSMNVEVTDKGDVPEGYKVSRKEKRNFPLILESPSPNQTSLYFCASSPGTVVRELFFGSGTQLSVL.

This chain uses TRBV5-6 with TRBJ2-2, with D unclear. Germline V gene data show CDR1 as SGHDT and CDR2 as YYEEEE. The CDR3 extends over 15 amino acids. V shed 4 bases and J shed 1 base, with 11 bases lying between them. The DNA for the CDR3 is TGTGCCAGCAGCAAACAGAGATTGAACACCGGGGAGCTGTTTTTT. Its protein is CASSKQRLNTGELFF.

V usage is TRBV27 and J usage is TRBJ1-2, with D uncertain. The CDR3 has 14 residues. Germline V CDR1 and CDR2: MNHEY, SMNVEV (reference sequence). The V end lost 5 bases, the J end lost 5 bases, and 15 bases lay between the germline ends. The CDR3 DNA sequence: TGTGCCAGCAGTCCCCTGTCCCGGTCTTATGGCTACACCTTC. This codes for CASSPLSRSYGYTF.